This is a list of T cell receptor beta chains from one sample in a study of T cell therapy after organ transplantation. Method: immunoSEQ multiplex PCR; TCRdb's copy keeps in-frame clones and lacks some. In the table there are tens of thousands of clones, approximately 94% of which are singletons. These TCRs are of unknown antigen specificity. This specimen was CD8+ T cells from blood, taken before autologous CMV-specific T cell therapy. The receptor source for this set is a human patient who had received a solid organ transplant and had CMV disease. Each CDR3 is given with its conserved first and last residue. Each record gives: V gene, CDR3 protein.

TRBV11-3	CASSPHRGLDNEQFF
TRBV27	CASSLFGGANTGELFF
TRBV27	CASSSRASSYEQYF
TRBV20-1	CSAREDRELFF
TRBV27	CASRNDRNSNQPQHF
TRBV2	CASSDKGQGAYEQYF
TRBV6-4	CASSEGSGADTQYF
TRBV5-1	CASSLRAGAYEQYF
TRBV11-2	CASSLVRGSNSGNTIYF
TRBV11-2	CASSFSTKTNSYEQYF
TRBV19	CASSIDRVAASYEQYF
TRBV18	CASSPPSSETTVNIQYF
TRBV4-3	CASSQDGEGPGSYEQYF
TRBV6-4	CASSDSGDSGANVLTF